The rows below give T cell receptor beta chains drawn from one sample of a study of response to subunit inactivated influenza vaccine. TCRdb passed the RT-PCR reads through MiXCR, listing each CDR3 protein once. The sample shows hundreds of thousands of distinct CDR3 sequences, 7.6% of them seen only once. The source material was PBMCs from blood, sampled 23 to 25 months after vaccination. The receptors here all came from a man between 50 and 70 years old who received an inactivated influenza vaccine. Each CDR3 is given with its conserved first and last residue. A D gene is named only where the DNA matches it firmly. Not every row has a clone size; where given, it reads once, few, many or a size class.

clone_size	v_call	d_call	j_call	cdr3_nt	cdr3_aa
-	TRBV10-2	-	TRBJ2-5	TGCGCCAGCAGTGAGCTGGGGGGACAGCCGACATACCAAGAGACCCAGTACTTC	CASSELGGQPTYQETQYF
-	TRBV5-6	-	TRBJ1-2	-	CASSRDRVGYGNTF
-	TRBV18	-	TRBJ2-5	TGTGCCAGCTCTCCGCGACCGGGGGCGGATACCCAGTACTTC	CASSPRPGADTQYF
few	TRBV10-3	-	TRBJ2-2	TGTGCCATCAGTGACAGTGGGGGATCTAACACCGGGGAGCTGTTTTTT	CAISDSGGSNTGELFF
many	TRBV5-1	-	TRBJ2-1	TGCGCCAGCAGCTTAGTAAGGGAATCGGAGAAGTATGCAAAATGGTACAATGAGCAGTTCTTC	CASSLVRESEKYAKWYNEQFF
many	TRBV4-3	-	TRBJ1-2	TGCGCCAGCAGCCAAGATCGTCGGGGAGGCTACACCTTC	CASSQDRRGGYTF
many	TRBV7-8	TRBD2	TRBJ2-2	TGTGCCAGCAGCTTAGCTGATGCTAGCGGGGGCGGGACCGGGGAGCTGTTTTTT	CASSLADASGGGTGELFF
many	TRBV10-2	TRBD1	TRBJ2-7	TGCGCCAGCAGTGACGGGACAGGTCCTTTCCAGCACGTTTACGAGCAGTACTTC	CASSDGTGPFQHVYEQYF
-	TRBV14	-	TRBJ2-5	TGTGCCAGCAGCGCCTCCGGAGAGACCCAGTACTTC	CASSASGETQYF
-	TRBV12-3/TRBV12-4	-	TRBJ1-5	TGTGCCAGCAGCCCTTATGGGGAATTGGGCAATCAGCCCCAGCATTTT	CASSPYGELGNQPQHF
many	TRBV20-1	TRBD1	TRBJ2-3	TGCCTAATCCGGGACAGGGTGCCAGATACGCAGTATTTT	CLIRDRVPDTQYF
-	TRBV30	-	TRBJ2-5	TGTGCCTGGAGAGGCGCCTTTTCGTACCAAGAGACCCAGTACTTC	CAWRGAFSYQETQYF
many	TRBV20-1	-	TRBJ2-5	TGCAGTGCTAGAGATCTGGCTGGGGGCCGTGAGACCCAGTACTTC	CSARDLAGGRETQYF
few	TRBV20-1	TRBD2	TRBJ2-1	TGCAGTGCCTTACCGACTAGCGGGGGGGCCGCCTACAATGAGCAGTTCTTC	CSALPTSGGAAYNEQFF
-	TRBV5-6	-	TRBJ2-1	TGTGCCAGCAGCTTAGCCAGATACTCCTACAATGAGCAGTTCTTC	CASSLARYSYNEQFF
few	TRBV5-1	-	TRBJ1-1	TGCGCCAGCCAAGGACAGCCTGGGAACACTGAAGCTTTCTTT	CASQGQPGNTEAFF
-	TRBV6-1	-	TRBJ2-1	TGTGCCAGCAGTAAGGGCGGGTACCCCTACAATGAGCAGTTCTTC	CASSKGGYPYNEQFF
-	TRBV15	-	TRBJ2-2	TGTGCCACCAGAAGAGACAGGATACCCACCGGGGAGCTGTTTTTT	CATRRDRIPTGELFF
-	TRBV25-1	TRBD2	TRBJ2-5	TGTGCCAGCAGTGATGCGGGGGGACAAGAGACCCAGTACTTC	CASSDAGGQETQYF
few	TRBV29-1	-	TRBJ2-7	TGCAGCGTCACAGAGCGGACAGAATACTCCTACGAGCAGTACTTC	CSVTERTEYSYEQYF
few	TRBV4-3	-	TRBJ2-3	TGCGCCAGCAGCCAAGATTGGGCGCGGAGCAGCACAGATACGCAGTATTTT	CASSQDWARSSTDTQYF
-	TRBV11-2	TRBD1	TRBJ1-1	TGTGCCAGCAGCCTTAGGACAGGGTCGGGCACTGAAGCTTTCTTT	CASSLRTGSGTEAFF
few	TRBV5-1	-	TRBJ1-2	TGCGCCAGCAGCTTTACTCAGCAGGCCCCTGGCTACACCTTC	CASSFTQQAPGYTF
-	TRBV20-1	TRBD2	TRBJ2-2	TGCAGTGCTGGGGATCCTGCGGGAGGAATAGGGAACACCGGGGAGCTGTTTTTT	CSAGDPAGGIGNTGELFF
many	TRBV9	TRBD2	TRBJ2-1	TGTGCCAGCAGCGTAGAACCTAGCGGGAGTTATGAGCAGTTCTTC	CASSVEPSGSYEQFF
few	TRBV27	-	TRBJ2-2	TGTGCCAGCAGCCCCACGTCCGTCACCGGGGAGCTGTTTTTT	CASSPTSVTGELFF
-	TRBV28	-	TRBJ2-3	TGTGCCAGCACCCCGCGAAGTAGAGATACGCAGTATTTT	CASTPRSRDTQYF
-	TRBV5-1	-	TRBJ2-1	TGCGCCAGCAGCTTGGATTGGGAAACTTACAATGAGCAGTTCTTC	CASSLDWETYNEQFF
-	TRBV9	TRBD2	TRBJ2-3	TGTGCCAGCAGCGTACTAGCGGGGGTAGATACGCAGTATTTT	CASSVLAGVDTQYF
-	TRBV7-2	TRBD1	TRBJ2-3	TGTGCCAGCACCGACCGGGACAGGGCATTAGATACGCAGTATTTT	CASTDRDRALDTQYF
few	TRBV7-9	-	TRBJ1-1	TGTGCCAGCAGCTTAGGGTTGGTGTTACAGAACACTGAAGCTTTCTTT	CASSLGLVLQNTEAFF
many	TRBV12-3/TRBV12-4	TRBD2	TRBJ2-3	TGTGCCAGCAGTTTAACTAGCGGGGCAGATACGCAGTATTTT	CASSLTSGADTQYF
-	TRBV3-1	-	TRBJ2-7	TGTGCCAGCAGCCAAGCGGCGGGGTATCACGAGCAGTACTTC	CASSQAAGYHEQYF
-	TRBV5-1	TRBD1	TRBJ2-7	TGCGCCAGCAGCTCCTCCGGGACAGGGTATGGCGAGCAGTACTTC	CASSSSGTGYGEQYF
-	TRBV27	TRBD2	TRBJ2-1	TGTGCCAGCAGTTTAAGGGGGGCAGTGAGTAGCGGGGGGGCCAATGAGCAGTTCTTC	CASSLRGAVSSGGANEQFF
many	TRBV28	-	TRBJ1-2	TGTGCCAGCAGTGACGTATTCAACAGGTCTTACGGCTATGGCTACACCTTC	CASSDVFNRSYGYGYTF
-	TRBV28	TRBD2	TRBJ2-1	TGTGCCAGCAGTTTAAGGGGGGTAGCGGGAGTATCTGAGTTCTTC	CASSLRGVAGVSEFF
-	TRBV7-9	TRBD1	TRBJ1-6	TGTGCCAGCAGCCCGGACAGGGAACAATCATTGGCGCCCCTCCACTTT	CASSPDREQSLAPLHF
many	TRBV20-1	-	TRBJ1-4	TGCAGTGCTAGAAAGGGCGGCGGCTTGGATGAAAAACTGTTTTTT	CSARKGGGLDEKLFF
many	TRBV29-1	-	TRBJ2-1	TGCAGCGTTGAGTCCATGGGGAATGAGCAGTTCTTC	CSVESMGNEQFF
few	TRBV4-3	TRBD1	TRBJ2-1	TGCGCCAGCAGCCCAGGGACAGGGGGCTTTTACAATGAGCAGTTCTTC	CASSPGTGGFYNEQFF
few	TRBV7-9	TRBD1	TRBJ2-3	TGTGCCAGCAGTAGGGACAGTTTAACGCAGTATTTT	CASSRDSLTQYF
-	TRBV9	-	TRBJ1-1	TGTGCCAGCAGCCCCACCGGACAGATAAACACTGAAGCTTTCTTT	CASSPTGQINTEAFF
few	TRBV6-6	-	TRBJ2-7	TGTGCCAGCAGCACGACAGTATACGAGCAGTACTTC	CASSTTVYEQYF
few	TRBV25-1	TRBD1	TRBJ1-2	TGTGCCAGCAGTGAATACGAAGGGGGCCGTGGTGTGGGCTACACCTTC	CASSEYEGGRGVGYTF